Sequencing of this T cell receptor beta chain was carried out in a study of blood T cell repertoires in COVID-19. The CDR3 spans 13 residues. Germline loops: CDR1 KGHDR, CDR2 SFDVKD. With V trimmed by 2 bases and J by 8 bases, 4 bases remained unmatched. Profiled with immunoSEQ multiplex PCR; TCRdb holds only in-frame clones, not every one. This table holds 200,000 to 300,000 clones, just under 85% found once. The chain uses TRBV24-1 and TRBJ1-1; TRBD1 matches at 7 bases. This sequence was found in a woman of 80 years or more with acute or convalescent COVID-19. The sample consisted of peripheral blood. The CDR3 DNA is TGTGCCACCAGTGATTCCAACAGGGGCGAAGCTTTCTTT. Its protein product is CATSDSNRGEAFF.